Shown below are 25 T cell receptor beta chains from a single sample sequenced in a study of a mutant IDH1 vaccine in newly diagnosed glioma. Their antigens remain unidentified. The assay was immunoSEQ multiplex PCR, and TCRdb's table has in-frame clones only and misses some. The repertoire includes about 54,000 clones, approximately 80% of them detected once, and around 4.1% sits in the top ten. Sample time point: week 35, safety follow-up. Topical imiquimod accompanied each vaccine dose, which consisted of 300 ug of mutant IDH1 20-mer peptide. The source was PBMCs, collected from a glioma patient whose treatment included an IDH1 peptide vaccine. These receptors were collected from a woman aged 18-29 years with glioma.

The rearrangement joins TRBV29-1 to TRBJ1-1; D uncertain. The length of the CDR3 is 15 residues. V was clipped by 6 bases and J by 3 bases, with 20 bases between them. Germline V gene lookup returns CDR1 SQVTM and CDR2 ANQGSEA. CDR3: CSVHLPYWADTEAFF. The CDR3 bases are TGCAGCGTCCATCTACCATACTGGGCTGACACTGAAGCTTTCTTT.

The chain uses TRBV30 and TRBJ2-5; D remains unclear. The CDR3 totals 15 residues. V lost 0 bases and J lost 2, with 13 bases in between. CDR1 GTSNPN and CDR2 SVGIG come from the germline V gene (reference sequence). This CDR3 reads CAWSVRLRTQETQYF. The CDR3 coding sequence is TGTGCCTGGAGTGTACGTCTTAGAACTCAAGAGACCCAGTACTTC.

V gene TRBV27 combines with J gene TRBJ1-1; D unresolved. The CDR3 contains 12 residues. CDR1 is MNHEY and CDR2 is SMNVEV in the germline V gene (reference sequence). The V and J ends lost 5 bases and 12 bases respectively, with 16 bases between them. CDR3 sequence: CASSPSSRTPFF. The DNA of the CDR3 is TGTGCCAGCAGTCCCTCTTCCAGGACTCCTTTCTTT.

The chain recombines TRBV9 with TRBJ1-1, with a possible D match to TRBD1 (5 bases). V was shortened by 0 bases and J by 4 bases, with 10 bases between the two germline ends. The CDR3 consists of 14 residues. CDR1 is SGDLS, CDR2 YYNGEE, per germline. In DNA form, the CDR3 reads TGTGCCAGCAGCGTAGTGGACGGGGCCACTGAAGCTTTCTTT. This translates into CASSVVDGATEAFF.

V is TRBV10-2 and J is TRBJ2-7; D remains ambiguous. Trimming took 2 bases from V and 5 from J, leaving 10 bases between them. This CDR3 is 13 amino acids long. Germline CDR1 and CDR2: WSHSY and SAAADI. As DNA, the CDR3 is TGCGCCAGCAGTGAGATTGGGCTCCACGAGCAGTACTTC. This sequence encodes CASSEIGLHEQYF.

This sequence joins TRBV18 and TRBJ1-5; 7 nucleotides align to TRBD1. The CDR3 is 15 residues long. V lost 5 bases, J lost 6 bases, and 10 bases stayed unmatched. Germline V gives CDR1 KGHSH, CDR2 LQKENI. The CDR3 nucleotides read TGTGCCAGCTCAGATTCGACAGGGACTGGTCAGCCCCAGCATTTT. Residues: CASSDSTGTGQPQHF.

The rearrangement links TRBV7-8 to TRBJ2-7; 8 bases map to TRBD2. The CDR3 is 16 amino acids. Germline CDR1 and CDR2: SGHVS and FQNEAQ. Trimming at V came to 8 bases and at J to 2 bases, leaving 14 bases not matched to a gene. The CDR3 bases are TGTGCCAGCCGACCGGGAGGGAGGGTCCCTACCTACGAGCAGTACTTC. Protein: CASRPGGRVPTYEQYF.

The V gene is TRBV9, the J gene TRBJ1-2; TRBD1 might be the D (5 bases). The CDR3 is 13 residues long. V dropped 0 bases and J dropped 2 bases, with 5 bases sitting between them. The germline gives CDR1 SGDLS, CDR2 YYNGEE. The CDR3 DNA reads TGTGCCAGCAGCGTAGGACAGAACTATGGCTACACCTTC. It yields the protein CASSVGQNYGYTF.

This chain links TRBV9 with TRBJ2-1; 7 positions agree with TRBD2. This CDR3 region has 17 residues. Per germline, CDR1 SGDLS and CDR2 YYNGEE. V dropped 3 bases and J dropped 4; count of bases not matched to a gene: 13. CDR3 sequence: CASSGPLHGRQYNEQFF. The CDR3 DNA is TGTGCCAGCAGCGGCCCCCTGCACGGGAGGCAGTACAATGAGCAGTTCTTC.

The chain carries TRBV7-9 and TRBJ2-7; 12 positions agree with TRBD2. The V and J ends lost 4 bases and 4 bases, in that order; junction bases with no gene match: 11. Germline CDR1 SEHNR, CDR2 FQNEAQ (reference sequence). The CDR3 loop spans 17 amino acids. This chain's CDR3 is CASSSTTSGRPSYEQYF. The DNA of the CDR3 is TGTGCCAGCAGCTCTACGACTAGCGGGAGACCCAGTTACGAGCAGTACTTC.

The table lists this clone with a few counts. The chain employs TRBV9 and TRBJ1-1, with D possibly being TRBD1 (5 bases). The V gene lost 4 bases and the J gene lost 1 base, with 5 bases spanning the gap. The CDR3 length is 12 residues. Germline V gene data show CDR1 as SGDLS and CDR2 as YYNGEE. The CDR3 region is CASSRGNTEAFF. In DNA, the CDR3 is TGTGCCAGCAGCAGGGGGAACACTGAAGCTTTCTTT.

The V gene is TRBV6-1, the J gene TRBJ2-2; the match to TRBD2 covers 9 bases. This CDR3 contains 15 residues. V trimming: 11 bases; J trimming: 7 bases; junction bases outside the gene matches: 14. CDR1 and CDR2 from the germline V gene are MNHNS and SASEGT. The CDR3 DNA follows: TGTGCCCGTAACAGGCGGGAGGGCCTAGGCGGGGAGCTGTTTTTT. Protein product: CARNRREGLGGELFF.

This clone was picked up one time. The V call is TRBV5-6, the J call TRBJ1-2; tentative D call: TRBD1 (5 bases). The germline CDR1 and CDR2 sequences are SGHDT and YYEEEE. V lost 4 bases to trimming and J lost 4 bases, with 11 bases between them. The CDR3 length is 13 residues. CDR3 loop: CASSRGVGYGYTF. DNA of the CDR3: TGTGCCAGCAGCCGAGGGGTTGGCTATGGCTACACCTTC.

This clone appeared a single time. This chain joins TRBV9 and TRBJ2-1, with D possibly TRBD2 on 6 matching bases. Trimming pared 0 bases from V and 3 bases from J, leaving 13 bases between. This CDR3 has 16 amino acids. CDR1 SGDLS and CDR2 YYNGEE come from the germline V gene. The CDR3 nucleotides are TGTGCCAGCAGCGTAGGTTTGGCGGGGTTCTACAATGAGCAGTTCTTC. This codes for CASSVGLAGFYNEQFF. Full variable domain (outside the CDR3, taken from reference TRBV9 and TRBJ2-1): DSGVTQTPKHLITATGQRVTLRCSPRSGDLSVYWYQQSLDQGLQFLIQYYNGEERAKGNILERFSAQQFPDLHSELNLSSLELGDSALYFCASSVGLAGFYNEQFFGPGTRLTVL.

The gene calls are TRBV14 and TRBJ1-2; 7 bases agree with TRBD1. V lost 0 bases, J lost 4 bases, and 5 bases stayed unmatched. The CDR3 extends over 15 amino acids. The germline CDR1 and CDR2 sequences are SGHDN and FVKESK. The CDR3 here is CASSQETGVTYGYTF. The CDR3 DNA sequence: TGTGCCAGCAGCCAAGAAACAGGGGTTACCTATGGCTACACCTTC.

This clone came up once. V is TRBV14 and J is TRBJ2-5; 7 positions match TRBD1. CDR3 length: 15 amino acids. After removal of 6 bases from V and 0 bases from J, the junction contained 7 bases not matched to a gene. Germline lookup yields CDR1 SGHDN and CDR2 FVKESK. CDR3 in amino acids: CASRRTGDYQETQYF. The CDR3 coding sequence is TGTGCCAGCAGAAGGACAGGAGACTACCAAGAGACCCAGTACTTC.

The rearrangement joins TRBV5-4 to TRBJ1-2, with no clear D. The V and J ends lost 0 bases and 7 bases respectively, with 10 bases between them. This CDR3 is 13 amino acids long. Germline V CDR1 and CDR2: SGHNT, YYREEE (reference sequence). The CDR3 sequence is CASSLGEPPGYTF. The CDR3 DNA is TGTGCCAGCAGCTTGGGGGAACCCCCTGGCTACACCTTC.

The J gene is TRBJ2-7, the V gene TRBV7-8, with TRBD2 matching over 12 bases. The V gene's germline CDR1 is SGHVS and CDR2 FQNEAQ. The CDR3 totals 16 residues. J lost 7 bases, V lost 1 base, and 8 bases had no gene match. The CDR3 DNA sequence: TGTGCCAGCAGCTTAGTTTCGACTAGCGGGAGTGGAGAGCAGTACTTC. Residues: CASSLVSTSGSGEQYF.

The chain has TRBV30 and TRBJ2-5; D gene uncertain. The CDR3 is made up of 13 amino acids. Trimming removed 2 bases at V and 13 bases at J, with 20 bases between. In germline, CDR1 is GTSNPN, CDR2 SVGIG (reference sequence). CDR3 in DNA: TGTGCCTGGAGTCTTACGGCGACTCCAGCCTTGTACTTC. Its translation is CAWSLTATPALYF.

Comments on this clone: Other DNA sequences from this sample encode an identical CDR3 as well. This sequence joins TRBV29-1 and TRBJ1-2, with TRBD1 matching over 10 bases. The CDR3 contains 13 residues. Germline V gene lookup returns CDR1 SQVTM and CDR2 ANQGSEA. After removal of 4 bases from V and 2 bases from J, the junction contained 1 base not matched to a gene. CDR3 nucleotides: TGCAGCGTTGGACAGGGGGCAAACTATGGCTACACCTTC. It is translated as CSVGQGANYGYTF.

This clone was seen a few times. The chain uses TRBV5-1 and TRBJ1-5; D unresolved. The CDR3 contains 15 residues. V dropped 1 base and J dropped 5 bases, with 13 bases sitting between them. Germline lookup yields CDR1 SGHRS and CDR2 YFSETQ. CDR3 sequence: CASSLWAGVDQPQHF. The DNA for the CDR3 is TGCGCCAGCAGCTTGTGGGCCGGGGTGGATCAGCCCCAGCATTTT.

This clone was seen just once. The J gene is TRBJ1-2, the V gene TRBV5-4; D is perhaps TRBD1 (5 bases). The germline CDR1 and CDR2 sequences are SGHNT and YYREEE (reference sequence). The CDR3 is made up of 14 amino acids. V shed 5 bases and J shed 4 bases, with 15 bases lying between them. The CDR3 is CASRGDGELYGYTF. The CDR3, as DNA: TGTGCCAGCAGGGGGGACGGAGAGCTCTATGGCTACACCTTC.

The V gene is TRBV18, the J gene TRBJ2-5, with D perhaps matching TRBD1 (6 bases). Between the trimmed V and J ends, which lost 3 bases and 1 base, there was a span of 6 bases. This CDR3 spans 13 amino acids. Germline V gives CDR1 KGHSH, CDR2 LQKENI. Here the CDR3 DNA reads TGTGCCAGCTCACCGGACAGCCAAGAGACCCAGTACTTC. It specifies CASSPDSQETQYF.

This clone has only one observation. V is TRBV28 and J is TRBJ1-4, with a possible D match to TRBD1 (6 bases). The germline V and J ends were trimmed by 6 bases and 8 bases, with 19 bases remaining between them. Germline V gene data show CDR1 as MDHEN and CDR2 as SYDVKM. The CDR3 runs 15 residues. CDR3: CASSQDSEWGEKLFF. For the CDR3, the DNA is TGTGCCAGCAGCCAGGACAGCGAATGGGGCGAAAAACTGTTTTTT.

The rearrangement uses TRBV10-3 and TRBJ2-3; TRBD1 is a possible D gene (6 bases). The V end was cut by 11 bases, the J end by 1 base, with 16 bases between. This CDR3 contains 14 residues. Germline CDR1 and CDR2: ENHRY and SYGVKD. The CDR3: CAPRTEGGTDTQYF. The CDR3, as DNA: TGTGCCCCCCGGACTGAGGGGGGCACAGATACGCAGTATTTT.